This is a list of T cell receptor beta chains from one sample in a study of early T cells in non-severe SARS-CoV-2 infection. In TCRdb, the 5' RACE reads were re-called with MiXCR into one record per CDR3 protein. The sample consists of 55,000 to 80,000 distinct CDR3 sequences, 9.5% to 12% of them appearing once. The sequencing used whole blood, collected at baseline. The receptors shown here come from an adult who was a healthcare worker with PCR-confirmed SARS-CoV-2 infection or an uninfected control (not recorded which). Both conserved end residues are part of each CDR3. D genes are given only for firm matches. A clone size is listed for some rows: how often the clone was seen (once, few, many), or a class if it is expanded.

D: NA; J: TRBJ1-4; V: TRBV5-1; size: NA; CDR3: CASSAGLGDEKLFF; DNA: TGCGCCAGCAGCGCGGGATTAGGGGATGAAAAACTGTTTTTT
D: TRBD2; J: TRBJ2-3; V: TRBV6-5; size: NA; CDR3: CASSGGGASTDTQYF; DNA: TGTGCCAGCTCGGGCGGGGGGGCAAGCACAGATACGCAGTATTTT
D: TRBD2; J: TRBJ2-1; V: TRBV7-2; size: NA; CDR3: CASSLEASGGYNEQFF; DNA: TGTGCCAGCAGCTTAGAGGCTAGCGGAGGCTACAATGAGCAGTTCTTC
D: NA; J: TRBJ2-7; V: TRBV25-1; size: many; CDR3: CASSETYEQYF; DNA: TGTGCCAGCAGTGAGACCTACGAGCAGTACTTC
D: TRBD2; J: TRBJ2-7; V: TRBV5-1; size: many; CDR3: CASSPLRGGTSYEQYF; DNA: TGCGCCAGCAGCCCCCTCCGGGGGGGAACGTCCTACGAGCAGTACTTC
D: NA; J: TRBJ1-6; V: TRBV18; size: many; CDR3: CASSLGRIINSPLHF; DNA: TGTGCCAGCTCCCTAGGACGGATCATCAATTCACCCCTCCACTTT
D: TRBD2; J: TRBJ2-5; V: TRBV3-1; size: many; CDR3: CASSLGGTSFAETQYF; DNA: TGTGCCAGCAGCCTAGGCGGGACTAGCTTTGCAGAGACCCAGTACTTC
D: TRBD1; J: TRBJ1-2; V: TRBV10-3; size: NA; CDR3: CAISASWTGGRAGGYTF; DNA: TGTGCCATCAGCGCATCCTGGACAGGGGGCCGCGCTGGTGGCTACACCTTC
D: NA; J: TRBJ2-5; V: TRBV4-1; size: NA; CDR3: CASSQGEETQYF; DNA: TGCGCCAGCAGCCAGGGGGAAGAGACCCAGTACTTC
D: TRBD2; J: TRBJ2-3; V: TRBV29-1; size: NA; CDR3: CSVRWGGLAGTTDTQYF; DNA: TGCAGCGTTCGTTGGGGTGGACTAGCGGGAACCACAGATACGCAGTATTTT
D: NA; J: TRBJ2-1; V: TRBV7-6; size: NA; CDR3: CVSSSKGTLTYNEQFF; DNA: TGTGTCAGCAGCTCGAAGGGAACGCTGACCTACAATGAGCAGTTCTTC
D: TRBD1; J: TRBJ2-3; V: TRBV5-1; size: many; CDR3: CASSYGQDTDTQYF; DNA: TGCGCCAGCAGCTATGGACAGGACACAGATACGCAGTATTTT
D: NA; J: TRBJ2-1; V: TRBV19; size: many; CDR3: CASSDFSDDEQFF; DNA: TGTGCCAGTAGTGACTTTAGCGACGATGAGCAGTTCTTC
D: TRBD2; J: TRBJ2-1; V: TRBV5-1; size: NA; CDR3: CASSFLAVIYNEQFF; DNA: TGCGCCAGCAGCTTCCTAGCGGTAATATACAATGAGCAGTTCTTC
D: NA; J: TRBJ1-4; V: TRBV14; size: few; CDR3: CASSWGFNEKLFF; DNA: TGTGCCAGCAGCTGGGGGTTTAATGAAAAACTGTTTTTT
D: NA; J: TRBJ2-1; V: TRBV29-1; size: NA; CDR3: CSPVRGLNNEQFF; DNA: TGCAGCCCCGTGAGGGGTCTAAACAATGAGCAGTTCTTC
D: TRBD2; J: TRBJ2-5; V: TRBV29-1; size: NA; CDR3: CSVKGLAELYQETQYF; DNA: TGCAGCGTTAAGGGACTAGCGGAGCTTTACCAAGAGACCCAGTACTTC